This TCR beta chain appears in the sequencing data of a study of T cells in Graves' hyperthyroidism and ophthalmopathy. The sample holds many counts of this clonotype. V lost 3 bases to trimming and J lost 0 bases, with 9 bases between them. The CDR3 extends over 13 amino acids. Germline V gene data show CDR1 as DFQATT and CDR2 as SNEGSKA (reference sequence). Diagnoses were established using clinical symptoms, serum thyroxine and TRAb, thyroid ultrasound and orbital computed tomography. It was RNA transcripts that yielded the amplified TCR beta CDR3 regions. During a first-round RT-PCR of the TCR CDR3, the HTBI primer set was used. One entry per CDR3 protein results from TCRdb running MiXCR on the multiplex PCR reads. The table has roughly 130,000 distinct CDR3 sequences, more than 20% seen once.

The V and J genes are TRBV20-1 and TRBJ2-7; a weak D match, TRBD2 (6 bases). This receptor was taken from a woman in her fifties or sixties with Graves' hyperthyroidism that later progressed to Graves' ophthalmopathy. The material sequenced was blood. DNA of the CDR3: TGCAGTGCTAGGGAGGGATACTCCTACGAGCAGTACTTC. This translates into CSAREGYSYEQYF.